The TCR beta chain under discussion was sequenced for a study of blood T cell repertoires in COVID-19. Study at large: Acute-phase and convalescent COVID-19 samples originated in the United States, Italy and Spain. In each case, the material was cDNA or gDNA derived from T cells, B-cell-depleted T cells, or PBMCs.

Original methodology: Reference gene primer amplification gave nucleated cell count estimates. Produced via immunoSEQ multiplex PCR; TCRdb's table is partial and in-frame only. V and J calls and clone size are those listed in that table; D and trimming were worked out from the DNA. In the table there are roughly 290,000 clones, approximately 86% of which are singletons. The CDR3 spans 15 residues. Germline V gene lookup returns CDR1 MNHEY and CDR2 SMNVEV (reference sequence). Unmatched junction bases numbered 10, after V lost 6 bases and J lost 6 bases. This sequence joins TRBV27 and TRBJ1-5, with 8 bases fitting TRBD1. Sequenced material: peripheral blood. The origin of this receptor is a woman between 50 and 59 years old with active or convalescent COVID-19. This chain's CDR3 is CASSRLDRVGQPQHF. The CDR3 region has the DNA TGTGCCAGCAGCAGACTGGACAGGGTTGGTCAGCCCCAGCATTTT.